The 32 T cell receptor beta chains below all came from one sample that was sequenced in a study of T-cell memory formation after mild COVID-19. TCRdb independently ran MiXCR on the 5' RACE reads; one entry per CDR3 protein. The sample has around 60,000 distinct CDR3 sequences, more than 8% seen once; the top ten hold around 1.2%. The sequencing sample was made of PBMCs or a T cell subset sorted from them (not recorded which). All receptors derive from a man younger than 35 who had mild COVID-19 (a few samples of this study predate the infection). Cell type and time point are not known.

This sequence joins TRBV30 and TRBJ1-5; D might be TRBD1 (6 bases). CDR1 is GTSNPN, CDR2 SVGIG, per germline (reference sequence). Deletions cut 4 bases from V and 8 bases from J, with 18 bases between. The CDR3 consists of 14 residues. The CDR3 DNA is TGTGCCTGGACAATATTACAGGGAGTCGAGCCCCAGCATTTT. Its translation: CAWTILQGVEPQHF.

The chain's CDR3 is CASSSNGQSSYEQYF. CDR3 nucleotides: TGCGCCAGCAGCTCGAACGGACAGAGCTCCTACGAGCAGTACTTC. The V and J genes are TRBV5-1 and TRBJ2-7; D may be TRBD1 (6 bases). The CDR3 extends over 15 amino acids. The V end was cut by 3 bases, the J end by 0 bases, with 13 bases between. Germline-derived CDR1 and CDR2 are SGHRS and YFSETQ.

In its sample, this clonotype was seen many times. V and J are TRBV4-2 and TRBJ2-7, with a possible D match to TRBD2 (5 bases). V lost 0 bases and J 3 bases, leaving 12 bases between the germline ends. Germline V lookup: CDR1 LGHNA, CDR2 YNFKEQ. The CDR3 is 15 amino acids. The CDR3 region has the DNA TGTGCCAGCAGCCAAGATCTGACGGGGAACTACGAGCAGTACTTC. Translated, it gives CASSQDLTGNYEQYF.

This clonotype was detected only a few times. This chain links TRBV6-5 with TRBJ1-6; the match to TRBD1 covers 8 bases. V dropped 2 bases and J dropped 6; count of bases not matched to a gene: 6. The germline V gene encodes CDR1 MNHEY and CDR2 SVGAGI. The CDR3 sequence is 16 residues long. Here the CDR3 reads CASSYAQGASNSPLHF. DNA of the CDR3: TGTGCCAGCAGTTACGCGCAGGGGGCAAGTAATTCACCCCTCCACTTT.

This clonotype was detected a few times. The chain recombines TRBV7-9 with TRBJ2-3; 11 positions agree with TRBD2. Trimming took 3 bases from V and 2 from J; bases not matched to a gene: 4. The CDR3 extends over 16 amino acids. Germline lookup yields CDR1 SEHNR and CDR2 FQNEAQ (reference sequence). The CDR3 nucleotides are TGTGCCAGCAGCTTTTCTAGCGGGGGGTCCACAGATACGCAGTATTTT. Translation: CASSFSSGGSTDTQYF.

The genes are TRBV3-1 and TRBJ1-5; D gene unclear. The CDR3 spans 14 residues. Between the trimmed V and J ends, which lost 4 bases and 3 bases, there was a span of 10 bases. Germline V gives CDR1 LGHDT, CDR2 YNNKEL (reference sequence). This CDR3 reads CASSPGILNQPQHF. In DNA form, the CDR3 reads TGTGCCAGCAGCCCGGGGATCCTCAATCAGCCCCAGCATTTT.

This clonotype was found a few times. This chain connects TRBV5-1 to TRBJ1-6, with D tentatively TRBD1 (5 bases). Germline values: CDR1 SGHRS, CDR2 YFSETQ. With 4 bases removed from V and 6 bases from J, the gap between germline ends came to 11 bases. The CDR3 is 14 residues long. DNA of the CDR3: TGCGCCAGCAGCCAAGACGGGGCTAATTCACCCCTCCACTTT. Protein product: CASSQDGANSPLHF. The whole variable domain, remainder taken from reference TRBV5-1 and TRBJ1-6, is KAGVTQTPRYLIKTRGQQVTLSCSPISGHRSVSWYQQTPGQGLQFLFEYFSETQRNKGNFPGRFSGRQFSNSRSEMNVSTLELGDSALYLCASSQDGANSPLHFGNGTRLTVT.

This clonotype was seen a handful of times. The chain combines TRBV19 with TRBJ1-5; TRBD1 might be the D (5 bases). The length of the CDR3 is 14 residues. Trimming removed 2 bases at V and 6 bases at J, with 11 bases between. From germline, CDR1 is LNHDA and CDR2 SQIVND (reference sequence). The CDR3 DNA sequence: TGTGCCAGTAGTATACAGGGACGCGGTCAGCCCCAGCATTTT. It encodes CASSIQGRGQPQHF.

This clonotype came up a few times. The chain joins TRBV6-5 to TRBJ2-7; no clear D gene. Trimming left V 8 bases short and J 1 base short, with 12 bases between. This CDR3 is 13 amino acids long. Germline V gene lookup returns CDR1 MNHEY and CDR2 SVGAGI. The CDR3 coding sequence is TGTGCCAGCGTGGTCCCAGGATCCTACGAGCAGTACTTC. Translated: CASVVPGSYEQYF.

The rearrangement joins TRBV29-1 to TRBJ1-1; the D is unclear. Germline V CDR1 and CDR2: SQVTM, ANQGSEA. The CDR3 contains 12 residues. V shed 3 bases and J shed 4 bases, with 9 bases lying between them. In DNA form, the CDR3 reads TGCAGCGTTGATGGGAGTAGCACTGAAGCTTTCTTT. This translates into CSVDGSSTEAFF.

This clonotype was recorded at least ten times. This chain connects TRBV4-1 to TRBJ2-3; TRBD2 aligns across 9 bases. Germline CDR1 reads MGHRA; CDR2 reads YSYEKL. The CDR3 is 19 amino acids. Trimming removed 2 bases from V and 4 bases from J; junction bases left unmatched: 16. CDR3 sequence (DNA): TGCGCCAGCAGCCAACCAGGGAGAAGAGGAGCGGGGGGTTCAGATACGCAGTATTTT. Translation gives CASSQPGRRGAGGSDTQYF.

V usage is TRBV24-1 and J usage is TRBJ1-5; the match to TRBD1 covers 7 bases. Germline loops: CDR1 KGHDR, CDR2 SFDVKD. CDR3 length equals 14 residues. After removal of 4 bases from V and 6 bases from J, the junction contained 5 bases not matched to a gene. CDR3 sequence (DNA): TGTGCCACCAGTGACCCGACAGGGAGTCAGCCCCAGCATTTT. Its translation: CATSDPTGSQPQHF.

V usage is TRBV12-3 or TRBV12-4 and J usage is TRBJ2-7; 11 bases fit TRBD2. CDR3 size: 14 residues. The junction had 6 bases not matched to a gene; V was cut back by 6 bases and J by 5 bases. CDR3 loop: CASSLSGGADEQYF. The CDR3 region has the DNA TGTGCCAGCAGCCTTAGCGGGGGGGCAGACGAGCAGTACTTC.

At least ten counts were recorded for this clonotype. J is TRBJ2-3 and V is TRBV2; tentative D call: TRBD2 (5 bases). The CDR3 runs to 12 residues. CDR1 and CDR2 from the germline V gene are SNHLY and FYNNEI. The V and J ends lost 4 bases and 5 bases respectively, with 7 bases between them. The CDR3 loop is CASSVEGDTQYF. In DNA form, the CDR3 reads TGTGCCAGCAGTGTAGAGGGAGATACGCAGTATTTT.

The V call is TRBV10-3, the J call TRBJ1-1; D ambiguous. Germline CDR1 ENHRY, CDR2 SYGVKD. V shed 6 bases and J shed 4 bases, with 12 bases lying between them. This CDR3 region has 13 residues. CDR3 sequence reads: CAIRFNMATEAFF. Here the CDR3 DNA reads TGTGCCATCAGATTCAACATGGCCACTGAAGCTTTCTTT.

This clonotype was observed a handful of times. The chain recombines TRBV5-1 with TRBJ2-2; D remains unclear. V gave up 2 bases and J gave up 1 base, with 12 bases separating them. The CDR3 extends over 16 amino acids. Germline V lookup: CDR1 SGHRS, CDR2 YFSETQ. In nucleotides, the CDR3 is TGCGCCAGCAGCTTAGATGCCCCACAGAACACCGGGGAGCTGTTTTTT. Encoded protein: CASSLDAPQNTGELFF.

This clonotype has just a few counts. The DNA of the CDR3 is TGTGCCAGCACCTTACCAGGGAGGGGGACTGAAGCTTTCTTT. The encoded protein is CASTLPGRGTEAFF. The rearrangement links TRBV6-2 or TRBV6-3 to TRBJ1-1; a possible D gene is TRBD1 (6 bases). Germline V lookup: CDR1 MNHEY, CDR2 SVGEGT. The ends were cut back, 7 bases at V and 5 bases at J, with 17 bases in the middle. This CDR3 comprises 14 residues.

At least ten counts were recorded for this clonotype. The chain has TRBV12-3 or TRBV12-4 and TRBJ1-2; D is unclear. Trimming left V 3 bases short and J 3 bases short, with 5 bases between. The CDR3 totals 12 residues. The CDR3 loop is CASSFSDYGYTF. The CDR3 nucleotides are TGTGCCAGCAGTTTCTCCGACTATGGCTACACCTTC.

This clonotype was seen more than once but under ten times. This chain uses TRBV5-1 with TRBJ2-3; 8 bases agree with TRBD2. Germline lookup yields CDR1 SGHRS and CDR2 YFSETQ. The CDR3 consists of 14 residues. Germline trimming cut 5 bases from V and 4 bases from J; bases unmatched to any gene: 6. CDR3 amino acids: CASRPGLVSDTQYF. CDR3 bases: TGCGCCAGCAGGCCGGGACTAGTCTCAGATACGCAGTATTTT.

V is TRBV4-3 and J is TRBJ2-5; TRBD2 aligns across 10 bases. CDR3 length: 17 residues. CDR1 is LGHNA and CDR2 is YSLEER in the germline V gene. J was trimmed by 4 bases and V by 0 bases; bases with no gene match: 8. CDR3 protein: CASSQDWEAGGPETQYF. For the CDR3, the DNA is TGCGCCAGCAGCCAAGATTGGGAAGCGGGGGGGCCAGAGACCCAGTACTTC.

This clonotype occurred a few times. The rearrangement links TRBV7-2 to TRBJ1-1, with TRBD1 as a possible D gene (5 bases). From germline, CDR1 is SGHTA and CDR2 FQGNSA. The CDR3 is 15 residues long. V was shortened by 1 base and J by 1 base, with 10 bases between the two germline ends. DNA for the CDR3: TGTGCCAGCAGCTTAGTAGCAGGGCCGAACACTGAAGCTTTCTTT. It codes for CASSLVAGPNTEAFF.

This clonotype showed up just a few times. This chain joins TRBV5-6 and TRBJ1-6, with D possibly TRBD1 on 6 matching bases. Looked up from germline, CDR1 is SGHDT and CDR2 is YYEEEE. CDR3 length equals 18 residues. V lost 3 bases and J 5 bases, leaving 21 bases between the germline ends. The CDR3 nucleotides read TGTGCCAGCAGCTACTCCCATCAAACAGCAGGGGATAATTCACCCCTCCACTTT. Its protein product is CASSYSHQTAGDNSPLHF. The whole variable domain, remainder taken from reference TRBV5-6 and TRBJ1-6, is DAGVTQSPTHLIKTRGQQVTLRCSPKSGHDTVSWYQQALGQGPQFIFQYYEEEERQRGNFPDRFSGHQFPNYSSELNVNALLLGDSALYLCASSYSHQTAGDNSPLHFGNGTRLTVT.

In this sample, this clonotype turned up a few times. The V call is TRBV6-6, the J call TRBJ2-3, with D possibly matching TRBD2 (6 bases). Looked up from germline, CDR1 is MNHNY and CDR2 is SVGAGI (reference sequence). Between the trimmed V and J ends, which lost 11 bases and 2 bases, there was a span of 14 bases. The CDR3 is made up of 13 amino acids. The CDR3 protein is CAVTSPFTDTQYF. CDR3 sequence (DNA): TGTGCCGTAACTAGCCCTTTCACAGATACGCAGTATTTT.

Sample share makes this clonotype medium-sized (0.01 to 0.1%). The V gene is TRBV5-1, the J gene TRBJ2-3; D remains ambiguous. V was shortened by 0 bases and J by 5 bases, with 1 base between the two germline ends. Germline assignment: CDR1 SGHRS and CDR2 YFSETQ. CDR3 length: 11 amino acids. DNA for the CDR3: TGCGCCAGCAGCTTGGGAGATACGCAGTATTTT. Its translation: CASSLGDTQYF.

This clonotype has at least ten counts. The chain uses TRBV12-3 or TRBV12-4 and TRBJ1-1; TRBD1 is a possible D gene (6 bases). V lost 7 bases and J lost 11, with 14 bases in between. The CDR3 consists of 11 residues. CDR3 in amino acids: CASKYREGAFF. CDR3 DNA: TGTGCCAGCAAGTACAGGGAAGGGGCTTTCTTT.

This clonotype was observed a handful of times. V usage is TRBV4-3 and J usage is TRBJ2-2, with D hard to call. Germline lookup yields CDR1 LGHNA and CDR2 YSLEER. The V and J ends lost 0 bases and 1 base respectively, with 9 bases between them. CDR3 size: 16 residues. The CDR3 here is CASSQEVLGNTGELFF. The CDR3 bases are TGCGCCAGCAGCCAAGAGGTTTTGGGGAACACCGGGGAGCTGTTTTTT.

This clonotype was counted between two and nine times. The chain has TRBV5-1 and TRBJ2-2, with D unresolved. In germline, CDR1 is SGHRS, CDR2 YFSETQ. V dropped 4 bases and J dropped 3 bases, with 10 bases sitting between them. CDR3 size: 14 residues. The CDR3 DNA follows: TGCGCCAGCAGCGGGCAGGCGGACACCGGGGAGCTGTTTTTT. This codes for CASSGQADTGELFF.

Regarding this clonotype: A read error may explain this, as a much larger clone is one base away. In DNA, the CDR3 is TGTGCCAGCAGGACAACAGGGGGTTATAAGTCACCCCTCCACTTT. Translation gives CASRTTGGYKSPLHF. The chain couples TRBV6-5 to TRBJ1-6, with 8 bases fitting TRBD1. CDR1 MNHEY and CDR2 SVGAGI come from the germline V gene. The CDR3 totals 15 residues.

The rearrangement joins TRBV12-3 or TRBV12-4 to TRBJ2-7; 7 positions match TRBD2. The CDR3 totals 13 residues. V trimming: 3 bases; J trimming: 3 bases; junction bases outside the gene matches: 2. This CDR3 is CASSFSGGYEQYV. Here the CDR3 DNA reads TGTGCCAGCAGTTTCTCGGGGGGCTACGAGCAGTACGTC.

The gene calls are TRBV5-4 and TRBJ2-5, with TRBD2 matching over 8 bases. Germline assignment: CDR1 SGHNT and CDR2 YYREEE (reference sequence). Trimming at V came to 4 bases and at J to 2 bases, leaving 7 bases not matched to a gene. The CDR3 loop spans 15 amino acids. The CDR3 reads CASSPGGALQETQYF. The CDR3 DNA reads TGTGCCAGCAGCCCCGGGGGGGCCCTTCAAGAGACCCAGTACTTC.

This clonotype was found many times. The V call is TRBV5-6, the J call TRBJ2-3; D unresolved. V lost 0 bases and J lost 4, with 6 bases in between. The CDR3 totals 13 residues. The germline V gene encodes CDR1 SGHDT and CDR2 YYEEEE. CDR3 DNA sequence: TGTGCCAGCAGCTTGGCCAATTCAGATACGCAGTATTTT. It yields the protein CASSLANSDTQYF.

This clonotype was seen a handful of times. V and J are TRBV7-8 and TRBJ2-7; possibly TRBD2 for D (6 bases). The CDR3 length is 15 residues. Germline V lookup: CDR1 SGHVS, CDR2 FQNEAQ. V shed 2 bases and J shed 2 bases, with 13 bases lying between them. CDR3 DNA sequence: TGTGCCAGCAGCTTATCCGGTGGCGGGACCTACGAGCAGTACTTC. It specifies CASSLSGGGTYEQYF.